This T cell receptor (beta chain) was recorded in a study of shared clonotypes between healthy human individuals. Overall study findings and caveats: All-four-donor shared clonotypes had higher generation probabilities than non-shared clonotypes did. Clonotype sharing across several donors was observed for 4% to 5.5% of naive CD4 clonotypes.

Each cell subset's genomic DNA was divided evenly among several immunoSEQ plates. Assay: immunoSEQ multiplex PCR; the TCRdb copy retains only in-frame clones and omits some. Among hundreds of thousands of clones, 95% to 96% were seen once, and the ten largest hold more than 0.085%. With V trimmed by 4 bases and J by 4 bases, 0 bases remained unmatched. CDR1 and CDR2 from the germline V gene are SNHLY and FYNNEI. This CDR3 contains 12 residues. A note on this clone: Its antigen is not identified.

Positively selected for CCR7, the CD45RO-negative cells used as naive CD8 cells excluded terminally differentiated effector memory CD45RA+ cells. Each of the donors was a healthy adult who was HIV-negative and had not had a recent acute infection or vaccination. V usage is TRBV2 and J usage is TRBJ1-1; 7 nucleotides line up with TRBD1. This TCR was sampled from a young woman in good health. The specimen sequenced was naive CD8+ T cells sorted from blood. CDR3 DNA: TGTGCCAGCAGTGCAGGGGGCACTGAAGCTTTCTTT. Its protein is CASSAGGTEAFF.